Here is one T cell receptor (beta chain) with its context. What it binds is unknown. TCRdb's table, derived via immunoSEQ multiplex PCR, lists solely in-frame clones and lacks some. The sample carries over 25,000 clones, 70% to 90% recorded once. This entry is derived from a study of PD-1 blockade in classical Hodgkin lymphoma. Relapse was seen in all patients after autologous stem cell transplantation, and brentuximab vedotin exposure was variable. Findings and limits, study-wide: Newly diagnosed and completely responding patients shared comparable baseline diversity. TCR diversity in CD4+, not CD8+, cells rose significantly by C4D1.

V gave up 0 bases and J gave up 2 bases, with 7 bases separating them. Germline V gene sequence: CDR1 SGHRS, CDR2 YFSETQ. CDR3 size: 14 residues. This clonotype was sampled from a human donor with classical Hodgkin lymphoma. The specimen comprised peripheral blood mononuclear cells (PBMCs), sampled at baseline. This chain joins TRBV5-1 and TRBJ2-3; D unresolved. Here the CDR3 reads CASSLDIYTDTQYF. The CDR3 region has the DNA TGCGCCAGCAGCTTGGATATCTACACAGATACGCAGTATTTT.